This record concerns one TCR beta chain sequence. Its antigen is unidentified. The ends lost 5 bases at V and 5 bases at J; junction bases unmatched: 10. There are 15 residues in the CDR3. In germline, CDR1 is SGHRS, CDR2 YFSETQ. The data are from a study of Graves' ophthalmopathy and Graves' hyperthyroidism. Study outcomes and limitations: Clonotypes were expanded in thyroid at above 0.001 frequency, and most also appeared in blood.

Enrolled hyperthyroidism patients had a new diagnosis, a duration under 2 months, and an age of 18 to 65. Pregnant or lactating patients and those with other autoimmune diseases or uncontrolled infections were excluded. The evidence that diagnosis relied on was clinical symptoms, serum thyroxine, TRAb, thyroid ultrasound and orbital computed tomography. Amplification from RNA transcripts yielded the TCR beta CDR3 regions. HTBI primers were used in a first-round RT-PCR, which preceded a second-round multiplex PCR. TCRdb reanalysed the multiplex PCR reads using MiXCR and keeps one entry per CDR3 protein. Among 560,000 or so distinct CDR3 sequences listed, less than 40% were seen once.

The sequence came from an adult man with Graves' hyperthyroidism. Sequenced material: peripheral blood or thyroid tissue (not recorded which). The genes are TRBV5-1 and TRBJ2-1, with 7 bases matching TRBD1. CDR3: CASRATGVPDNEQFF. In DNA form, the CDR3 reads TGCGCCAGCAGAGCCACAGGGGTTCCAGACAATGAGCAGTTCTTC.